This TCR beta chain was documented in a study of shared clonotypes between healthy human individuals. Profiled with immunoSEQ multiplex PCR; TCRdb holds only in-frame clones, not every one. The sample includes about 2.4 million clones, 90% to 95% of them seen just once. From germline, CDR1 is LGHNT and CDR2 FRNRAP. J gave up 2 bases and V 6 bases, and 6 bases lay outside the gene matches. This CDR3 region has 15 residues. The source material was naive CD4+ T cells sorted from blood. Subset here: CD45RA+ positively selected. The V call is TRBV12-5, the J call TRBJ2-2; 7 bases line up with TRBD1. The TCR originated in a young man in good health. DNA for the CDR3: TGTGCTAGTGGCCGGGGACAGCCAAACACCGGGGAGCTGTTTTTT. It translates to CASGRGQPNTGELFF.